The 19 T cell receptor beta chains presented below share a single source sample, sequenced in a study of breast tumors, draining lymph nodes, adjacent tissues. The lymph nodes were axillary draining lymph nodes from breast cancer patients. A single record per CDR3 protein comes from TCRdb applying MiXCR to the multiplex PCR reads. The sample lists roughly 260,000 distinct CDR3 sequences, roughly 31% occurring once. What was sequenced was axillary lymph node tissue. These receptors were collected from a female donor with breast cancer. Some clones in this sample may be carry-over from other donors' samples.

This clonotype was found many times. The J gene is TRBJ1-5, the V gene TRBV19, with 8 nucleotides matching TRBD1. Trimming at V came to 0 bases and at J to 0 bases, leaving 7 bases not matched to a gene. The CDR3 length is 18 residues. The germline V gene encodes CDR1 LNHDA and CDR2 SQIVND (reference sequence). This CDR3 reads CASSIEGQELYSNQPQHF. The CDR3 DNA reads TGTGCCAGTAGTATAGAGGGACAGGAACTCTATAGCAATCAGCCCCAGCATTTT.

This clonotype was detected many times. The V call is TRBV29-1, the J call TRBJ1-2; D gene unclear. The CDR3 length is 11 residues. Deletions cut 4 bases from V and 4 bases from J, with 7 bases between. Germline V gene lookup returns CDR1 SQVTM and CDR2 ANQGSEA. CDR3 nucleotides: TGCAGCGTTGTTTGGGTCTATGGCTACACCTTC. Its protein product is CSVVWVYGYTF.

This clonotype was detected ten times or more. The chain employs TRBV20-1 and TRBJ2-1; 12 nucleotides line up with TRBD2. The CDR3 consists of 14 residues. V lost 6 bases and J lost 4; bases outside the gene matches: 4. Germline V gene data show CDR1 as DFQATT and CDR2 as SNEGSKA (reference sequence). The CDR3 protein is CSAPSGRGYNEQFF. CDR3 sequence (DNA): TGCAGTGCCCCTAGCGGGAGGGGGTACAATGAGCAGTTCTTC.

The chain uses TRBV20-1 and TRBJ2-7; D remains ambiguous. V gave up 7 bases and J gave up 6 bases, with 22 bases separating them. The CDR3 covers 14 residues. Germline CDR1 reads DFQATT; CDR2 reads SNEGSKA (reference sequence). The CDR3 DNA sequence: TGCAGTGTTCAAAGTGGTACGCCGCCCTCCGAGCAGTACTTC. It yields the protein CSVQSGTPPSEQYF.

This clonotype was seen repeatedly, ten times or more. V usage is TRBV4-2 and J usage is TRBJ1-2; D not certain. Germline CDR1 is LGHNA and CDR2 is YNFKEQ. The CDR3 sequence is 15 residues long. V lost 0 bases to trimming and J lost 8 bases, with 16 bases between them. In nucleotides, the CDR3 is TGTGCCAGCAGCCAAGATGTTTTAGGAACCCGCGGCTACACCTTC. This codes for CASSQDVLGTRGYTF.

The chain carries TRBV7-9 and TRBJ1-4, with D unclear. V lost 1 base to trimming and J lost 7 bases, with 7 bases between them. This CDR3 has 13 amino acids. CDR1 SEHNR and CDR2 FQNEAQ come from the germline V gene (reference sequence). Here the CDR3 reads CASSLDITEKLFF. CDR3 sequence (DNA): TGTGCCAGCAGCTTAGACATCACTGAAAAACTGTTTTTT.

The chain has TRBV19 and TRBJ1-1, with D perhaps TRBD1 (6 bases). This CDR3 comprises 13 residues. The V gene's germline CDR1 is LNHDA and CDR2 SQIVND (reference sequence). V dropped 7 bases and J dropped 5 bases, with 14 bases sitting between them. The CDR3, as DNA: TGTGCCAGTACCTCAGGGGTCTGGACTGAAGCTTTCTTT. Its protein is CASTSGVWTEAFF.

In this sample, this clonotype turned up many times. The chain employs TRBV7-6 and TRBJ2-1; D remains unclear. Trimming cost V 5 bases and J 5 bases, with 7 bases left between them. Germline CDR1 is SGHVS and CDR2 is FNYEAQ. The CDR3 runs to 12 residues. The CDR3 spells CASSEEHNEQFF. CDR3 DNA: TGTGCCAGCAGCGAGGAACACAATGAGCAGTTCTTC.

In its sample, this clonotype was seen many times. The CDR3 is CATSDQNRGRGYTF. In DNA form, the CDR3 reads TGTGCCACCAGTGATCAGAACCGGGGTCGGGGCTACACCTTC. The chain has TRBV24-1 and TRBJ1-2; D remains ambiguous. Germline V gives CDR1 KGHDR, CDR2 SFDVKD. The CDR3 has 14 amino acids. Trimming removed 3 bases from V and 8 bases from J, with 15 bases in between.

The chain combines TRBV30 with TRBJ2-3, with 7 bases identical to TRBD1. Germline V gene sequence: CDR1 GTSNPN, CDR2 SVGIG (reference sequence). The V segment lost 5 bases and the J segment 10 bases; nucleotides outside the gene matches: 12. The CDR3 consists of 13 residues. The DNA for the CDR3 is TGTGCCTGGGGGCCAGGGGGATCGGATGCGCAGTATTTT. This codes for CAWGPGGSDAQYF.

This sequence joins TRBV9 and TRBJ2-2, with D hard to call. This CDR3 region has 12 residues. Germline assignment: CDR1 SGDLS and CDR2 YYNGEE. V was clipped by 0 bases and J by 8 bases, with 5 bases between them. The CDR3 sequence: CASSVAVGELFF. In nucleotides, the CDR3 is TGTGCCAGCAGCGTAGCGGTTGGGGAGCTGTTTTTT. Full variable domain (remainder filled in from reference TRBV9 and TRBJ2-2): DSGVTQTPKHLITATGQRVTLRCSPRSGDLSVYWYQQSLDQGLQFLIQYYNGEERAKGNILERFSAQQFPDLHSELNLSSLELGDSALYFCASSVAVGELFFGEGSRLTVL.

This clonotype was observed a few times. A clone one base away is much larger, so this may be a read error. CDR3 nucleotide sequence: TGTGCCAGCAGCGTCCGAGGGCCAGGCGTAAAGACCCAGCACTTC. Residues: CASSVRGPGVKTQHF. V gene TRBV7-2 combines with J gene TRBJ2-5; weak D call: TRBD2 (5 bases). This CDR3 comprises 15 residues. CDR1 is SGHTA and CDR2 is FQGNSA in the germline V gene.

The chain links TRBV15 to TRBJ1-4; D gene ambiguous. Germline values: CDR1 LNHNV, CDR2 YYDKDF (reference sequence). This CDR3 is 15 amino acids long. Deletions cut 0 bases from V and 4 bases from J, with 9 bases between. The CDR3: CATSRDRGFNEKLFF. The CDR3 DNA reads TGTGCCACCAGCAGAGATCGAGGGTTTAATGAAAAACTGTTTTTT.

This clonotype was counted ten times or more. The chain has TRBV3-2 and TRBJ2-5; TRBD1 reflects the table's D call only, with no check against the DNA. TRBV3-2 is a pseudogene segment. This CDR3 is 15 amino acids long. CDR3 in amino acids: CASSQDCHGQETQYF. For the CDR3, the DNA is TGTGCCAGCAGCCAAGATTGTCACGGCCAAGAGACCCAGTACTTC.

This clonotype appeared many times. The J gene is TRBJ1-2, the V gene TRBV5-4; D ambiguous. Germline V gene sequence: CDR1 SGHNT, CDR2 YYREEE (reference sequence). CDR3 length equals 11 residues. The V end was cut by 2 bases, the J end by 4 bases, with 3 bases between. This CDR3 is CASSFTYGYTF. The CDR3 region has the DNA TGTGCCAGCAGCTTCACCTATGGCTACACCTTC.

In this sample, this clonotype turned up many times. This rearrangement joins TRBV4-1 to TRBJ2-3; the match to TRBD2 covers 12 bases. This CDR3 is built from 17 residues. CDR1 and CDR2 (germline): MGHRA, YSYEKL. J was trimmed by 2 bases and V by 2 bases; bases with no gene match: 5. This chain's CDR3 is CASSQTRLAGVTDTQYF. CDR3 nucleotides: TGCGCCAGCAGCCAAACCAGACTAGCGGGAGTCACAGATACGCAGTATTTT.

In its sample, this clonotype was seen many times. The CDR3 DNA is TGCAGCCTACTGACAGTTGCTGCCGAGACCCAGTACTTC. Amino acids: CSLLTVAAETQYF. The chain has TRBV29-1 and TRBJ2-5; possible D gene TRBD1, 5 bases. This CDR3 is built from 13 residues. V gave up 8 bases and J gave up 5 bases, with 18 bases separating them. CDR1 SQVTM and CDR2 ANQGSEA come from the germline V gene.

This clonotype was seen at least ten times. The J gene is TRBJ2-3, the V gene TRBV6-4; 12 bases are a match to TRBD2. V was pared by 5 bases and J by 2 bases, with 8 bases of the junction left unmatched. CDR1 is MRHNA, CDR2 SNTAGT, per germline. This CDR3 comprises 17 residues. The CDR3 DNA sequence: TGTGCCAGCAGTCGTCTAGCGGGAGGGCCTAACACAGATACGCAGTATTTT. Translation: CASSRLAGGPNTDTQYF.

This clonotype was found a few times. A much larger clone is a single base away; this may be a read error. This rearrangement joins TRBV20-1 to TRBJ1-2; no reliable D call. The germline CDR1 and CDR2 sequences are DFQATT and SNEGSKA (reference sequence). CDR3 size: 13 residues. The CDR3 sequence: CSARDAVSNASDF. The CDR3 DNA reads as TGCAGTGCTAGAGATGCGGTCTCCAACGCGTCCGACTTC.